The clone carrying this T cell receptor (beta chain) is a singleton in its sample. This entry is derived from a study of CD8 T cells in Susac syndrome. The CDR3 consists of 14 residues. Between the trimmed V and J ends, which lost 6 bases and 2 bases, there was a span of 12 bases. Germline CDR1 and CDR2: MNHEY and SVGEGT. cDNA came from about 0.5 to 1 ug RNA primed by random hexamers. The TCR beta CDR3 was amplified by immunoSEQ multiplex PCR across 54 Vbeta, 13 Jbeta. TCRdb reanalysed the immunoSEQ multiplex PCR reads using MiXCR and keeps one entry per CDR3 protein. The sample lists roughly 120,000 distinct CDR3 sequences, about 96% seen once, with approximately 0.093% in the top ten. Peripheral blood CD8+ and CD4+ T cells were profiled by TCR beta sequencing. The CD8+ and CD4+ T cells were isolated magnetically using a negative isolation approach, whereas the TEMRA cells were enriched by FACS.

The origin of this receptor is a human donor in good health. The V gene is TRBV6-2 or TRBV6-3, the J gene TRBJ2-3; D remains ambiguous. The sequenced sample was CD4+ T cells from PBMCs. In DNA, the CDR3 is TGTGCCAGCAGGATTTCGACGGTCACAGATACGCAGTATTTT. Protein: CASRISTVTDTQYF.